A single sample gave rise to the 27 T cell receptor beta chains below, sequenced in a study of cytomegalovirus exposure and HLA in healthy donors. PCR used 60 Vbeta primers and 13 Jbeta primers. Clones were sequenced by immunoSEQ multiplex PCR, and TCRdb holds only the in-frame ones, with some missing. The repertoire holds around 130,000 clones, with 8.5% to 10% as singletons. What was sequenced was PBMCs. Receptors were obtained from a man between 35 and 55 years old in good health and CMV-seronegative.

This clone was counted a few times. In the same sample, other DNA sequences code for this CDR3. The rearrangement joins TRBV11-2 to TRBJ2-3; D may be TRBD2 (6 bases). V lost 0 bases and J lost 3, with 10 bases in between. Germline CDR1 and CDR2: SGHAT and FQNNGV. This CDR3 spans 15 amino acids. CDR3 sequence: CASSLDGTATDTQYF. The CDR3 DNA sequence: TGTGCCAGCAGCTTAGATGGGACTGCAACAGATACGCAGTATTTT.

This clone was observed a few times. The chain employs TRBV11-2 and TRBJ2-5, with D possibly matching TRBD1 (6 bases). CDR1 is SGHAT and CDR2 is FQNNGV in the germline V gene. The V gene lost 5 bases and the J gene lost 2 bases, with 12 bases spanning the gap. This CDR3 comprises 14 residues. For the CDR3, the DNA is TGTGCCAGCAGCATCACAGGGATTCAAGAGACCCAGTACTTC. Its protein product is CASSITGIQETQYF.

The V call is TRBV27, the J call TRBJ1-2; maybe TRBD1 (6 bases). Germline V gene sequence: CDR1 MNHEY, CDR2 SMNVEV (reference sequence). The V and J ends lost 8 bases and 4 bases respectively, with 14 bases between them. The CDR3 sequence is 13 residues long. DNA of the CDR3: TGTGCCAGCTGGGCAGGGGCAAGCTATGGCTACACCTTC. Translation: CASWAGASYGYTF.

J is TRBJ2-5 and V is TRBV4-1; 13 nucleotides align to TRBD2. The V gene's germline CDR1 is MGHRA and CDR2 YSYEKL. V shed 4 bases and J 7 bases; nucleotides not matched to a gene: 6. The CDR3 extends over 15 amino acids. The CDR3, as DNA: TGCGCCAGCAGCCCACTAGCGGGGGGGACGGGGACCCAGTACTTC. It codes for CASSPLAGGTGTQYF.

This chain connects TRBV7-9 to TRBJ2-1, with TRBD1 matching 10 bases. The junction had 6 bases not matched to a gene; V was cut back by 5 bases and J by 2 bases. Germline V gene lookup returns CDR1 SEHNR and CDR2 FQNEAQ (reference sequence). CDR3 length equals 16 residues. The chain's CDR3 is CASSPTGTGAYNEQFF. Here the CDR3 DNA reads TGTGCCAGCAGCCCGACGGGGACAGGGGCCTACAATGAGCAGTTCTTC.

This clone turned up a few times. This rearrangement joins TRBV9 to TRBJ2-6, with D possibly matching TRBD2 (6 bases). CDR1 SGDLS and CDR2 YYNGEE come from the germline V gene. The CDR3 loop spans 16 amino acids. Trimming shortened V by 6 bases and J by 0 bases, and 13 bases separated the two germline ends. In DNA, the CDR3 is TGTGCCAGCACCCTGGGAGGAAACTCTGGGGCCAACGTCCTGACTTTC. This gives the protein CASTLGGNSGANVLTF. Together with reference TRBV9 and TRBJ2-6, the CDR3 gives the full variable domain: DSGVTQTPKHLITATGQRVTLRCSPRSGDLSVYWYQQSLDQGLQFLIQYYNGEERAKGNILERFSAQQFPDLHSELNLSSLELGDSALYFCASTLGGNSGANVLTFGAGSRLTVL.

The gene calls are TRBV7-2 and TRBJ1-4; tentative D call: TRBD1 (6 bases). There are 16 residues in the CDR3. Germline V CDR1 and CDR2: SGHTA, FQGNSA. Trimming cost V 5 bases and J 2 bases, with 15 bases left between them. CDR3 residues: CASSQNTGPTNEKLFF. The CDR3, as DNA: TGTGCCAGCAGCCAGAACACAGGGCCCACTAATGAAAAACTGTTTTTT.

The V call is TRBV11-3, the J call TRBJ1-6; 10 nucleotides agree with TRBD1. Germline values: CDR1 SGHNT, CDR2 YENEEA. Trimming removed 4 bases from V and 7 bases from J; junction bases left unmatched: 7. The CDR3 sequence is 16 residues long. CDR3: CASSSGTGATNSPLHF. The CDR3 coding sequence is TGTGCCAGCAGCTCCGGGACAGGGGCCACGAATTCACCCCTCCACTTT.

In this sample, this clone turned up a few times. This chain connects TRBV9 to TRBJ1-2, with no clear D. The CDR3 is made up of 13 amino acids. Germline assignment: CDR1 SGDLS and CDR2 YYNGEE. The ends were cut back, 3 bases at V and 3 bases at J, with 9 bases in the middle. The CDR3 DNA is TGTGCCAGCAGCGGTAACAGCCACTATGGCTACACCTTC. Translated: CASSGNSHYGYTF.

The chain links TRBV12-5 to TRBJ1-2; weak D call: TRBD1 (5 bases). The CDR3 consists of 13 residues. V shed 1 base and J shed 5 bases, with 8 bases lying between them. Looked up from germline, CDR1 is LGHNT and CDR2 is FRNRAP. CDR3 coding DNA: TGTGCTAGTGGTTTGGGCCGGGGGTATGGCTACACCTTC. This translates into CASGLGRGYGYTF.

This clone has only a few counts. V and J are TRBV2 and TRBJ2-1; 7 bases map to TRBD2. The CDR3 consists of 15 residues. Germline V gene lookup returns CDR1 SNHLY and CDR2 FYNNEI. V dropped 4 bases and J dropped 8; count of bases not matched to a gene: 11. For the CDR3, the DNA is TGTGCCAGCAGTGCGACTAGCCGGACTTTCGATGAGCAGTTCTTC. This gives the protein CASSATSRTFDEQFF.

Note on this clone: The sample carries other DNA sequences with the same CDR3. The rearrangement uses TRBV6-5 and TRBJ1-1; D call uncertain. The CDR3 runs 15 residues. The germline V gene encodes CDR1 MNHEY and CDR2 SVGAGI. The V and J ends lost 5 bases and 0 bases respectively, with 13 bases between them. In DNA, the CDR3 is TGTGCCAGCAGTGTTAGAGCGAGTTTGAACACTGAAGCTTTCTTT. Its translation is CASSVRASLNTEAFF.

The V call is TRBV29-1, the J call TRBJ1-3; possible D gene TRBD1, 6 bases. Trimming took 5 bases from V and 1 from J, leaving 12 bases between them. This CDR3 region has 14 residues. Per the germline V gene, CDR1 is SQVTM and CDR2 is ANQGSEA. The CDR3: CSVLEQGSGNTIYF. The DNA of the CDR3 is TGCAGCGTTCTTGAACAGGGTTCTGGAAACACCATATATTTT.

The sample holds a few counts of this clone. J is TRBJ2-6 and V is TRBV5-1; 7 bases map to TRBD2. J was trimmed by 0 bases and V by 3 bases; bases with no gene match: 12. CDR3 length: 19 amino acids. The germline gives CDR1 SGHRS, CDR2 YFSETQ. The CDR3 is CASSWGERGGYSGANVLTF. DNA for the CDR3: TGCGCCAGCAGCTGGGGGGAACGCGGGGGATACTCTGGGGCCAACGTCCTGACTTTC.

The V gene is TRBV4-3, the J gene TRBJ1-2, with 7 bases that match TRBD1. The CDR3 loop spans 15 amino acids. V lost 1 base, J lost 0 bases, and 2 bases stayed unmatched. CDR1 and CDR2 (germline): LGHNA, YSLEER. CDR3 DNA sequence: TGCGCCAGCAGCCAAGGGGACAGCACTAACTATGGCTACACCTTC. Protein sequence: CASSQGDSTNYGYTF.

V is TRBV4-3 and J is TRBJ2-7; a possible D gene is TRBD2 (7 bases). Trimming took 3 bases from V and 3 from J, leaving 15 bases between them. The CDR3 consists of 15 residues. Germline V gene data show CDR1 as LGHNA and CDR2 as YSLEER. CDR3 loop: CASSQGRGLGYEQYF. The CDR3 DNA follows: TGCGCCAGCAGCCAGGGGCGGGGGCTCGGCTACGAGCAGTACTTC.

The sample holds a few counts of this clone. V is TRBV30 and J is TRBJ2-5, with D possibly TRBD2 on 5 matching bases. V was shortened by 1 base and J by 3 bases, with 12 bases between the two germline ends. The CDR3 is 14 amino acids. CDR1 and CDR2 from the germline V gene are GTSNPN and SVGIG (reference sequence). The CDR3 bases are TGTGCCTGGAGTGGTTTCTTGAGGGAAGAGACCCAGTACTTC. It yields the protein CAWSGFLREETQYF.

This clone occurred a few times. The chain is built from TRBV6-5 and TRBJ1-2; TRBD1 aligns across 11 bases. CDR1 MNHEY and CDR2 SVGAGI come from the germline V gene. The CDR3 totals 15 residues. After removal of 2 bases from V and 7 bases from J, the junction contained 6 bases not matched to a gene. The CDR3 protein is CASSYGSGTGGGYTF. CDR3 in DNA: TGTGCCAGCAGTTACGGTTCCGGGACAGGGGGTGGCTACACCTTC.

The CDR3 sequence is CASGNGGQPQHF. CDR3 DNA: TGTGCCAGTGGTAACGGTGGTCAGCCCCAGCATTTT. V usage is TRBV19 and J usage is TRBJ1-5; D not certain. Germline V gene sequence: CDR1 LNHDA, CDR2 SQIVND (reference sequence). The germline V and J ends were trimmed by 8 bases and 6 bases, with 11 bases remaining between them. This CDR3 has 12 amino acids.

This chain links TRBV6-1 with TRBJ2-2; 7 nucleotides agree with TRBD2. CDR3 size: 14 residues. The trim removed 4 bases at V and 6 bases at J, leaving 5 bases unmatched. CDR1 and CDR2 from the germline V gene are MNHNS and SASEGT. The CDR3 loop reads CASSGRLAAGELFF. The CDR3 DNA follows: TGTGCCAGCAGTGGGAGACTAGCTGCCGGGGAGCTGTTTTTT.

A few counts support this clone. The chain is built from TRBV29-1 and TRBJ2-3, with D unresolved. The CDR3 length is 11 residues. The ends were cut back, 6 bases at V and 3 bases at J, with 7 bases in the middle. Germline CDR1 SQVTM, CDR2 ANQGSEA. CDR3 loop: CSVVETDTQYF. Here the CDR3 DNA reads TGCAGCGTCGTGGAGACAGATACGCAGTATTTT.

This clone has more than one count but fewer than ten. This rearrangement joins TRBV4-1 to TRBJ1-5; the D is unclear. Trimming shortened V by 1 base and J by 4 bases, and 14 bases separated the two germline ends. The CDR3 spans 16 residues. From germline, CDR1 is MGHRA and CDR2 YSYEKL. The CDR3 region has the DNA TGCGCCAGCAGCCAAGTAACAACCTCAGGAAATCAGCCCCAGCATTTT. Protein: CASSQVTTSGNQPQHF.

The chain carries TRBV6-6 and TRBJ1-5; the D gene is possibly TRBD1 (5 bases). This CDR3 is 13 amino acids long. CDR1 MNHNY and CDR2 SVGAGI come from the germline V gene (reference sequence). With 0 bases removed from V and 11 bases from J, the gap between germline ends came to 11 bases. The CDR3 bases are TGTGCCAGCAGTTACTCGCGGGGCCGGGCCCAGCATTTT. This gives the protein CASSYSRGRAQHF.

There are a few counts of this clone. The rearrangement uses TRBV19 and TRBJ1-2; D is uncertain. The CDR3 loop spans 14 amino acids. Germline assignment: CDR1 LNHDA and CDR2 SQIVND (reference sequence). V dropped 6 bases and J dropped 6 bases, with 17 bases sitting between them. The CDR3 protein is CASRPKNSRDGYTF. CDR3 nucleotides: TGTGCCAGTAGACCCAAAAACTCGAGGGATGGCTACACCTTC.

This clone has just a few counts. The chain has TRBV19 and TRBJ2-2, with 7 positions matching TRBD2. CDR1 and CDR2 (germline): LNHDA, SQIVND (reference sequence). Trimming removed 3 bases from V and 1 base from J; junction bases left unmatched: 2. The CDR3 contains 15 residues. CDR3 sequence (DNA): TGTGCCAGTAGTATCAGCGGGGAGAACACCGGGGAGCTGTTTTTT. This codes for CASSISGENTGELFF.

This clone showed up just a few times. V usage is TRBV6-1 and J usage is TRBJ2-1, with no clear D. Between the trimmed V and J ends, which lost 4 bases and 0 bases, there was a span of 13 bases. The CDR3 sequence is 16 residues long. Germline V CDR1 and CDR2: MNHNS, SASEGT. CDR3 nucleotide sequence: TGTGCCAGCAGTGGAGGCAGCTATAACTCCTACAATGAGCAGTTCTTC. Translating gives CASSGGSYNSYNEQFF.

Only a few counts were recorded for this clone. The chain recombines TRBV6-5 with TRBJ2-5; 7 bases agree with TRBD1. The J call may be incorrect, as the DNA end agrees better with TRBJ2-7. The CDR3 extends over 12 amino acids. CDR1 is MNHEY, CDR2 SVGAGI, per germline. Written as DNA, the CDR3 is TGTGCCACTGGACAGGTACCCTACGAGCAGTACTTC. Translating it yields CATGQVPYEQYF.